This is a list of T cell receptor beta chains from one sample in a study of blood T cells in healthy people across ages. TCRdb analysed the 5' RACE reads with MiXCR anew, one entry per CDR3 protein. Among nearly 1 million distinct CDR3 sequences, just over 50% were seen once, and the ten largest hold about a fifth. The sample consisted of blood. These TCRs come from a woman aged 60-75 years in good health. Both conserved end residues are part of each CDR3. The D gene is left open where the match is weak. Rows may omit the clone size; those that give it use once, few, many or a size class.

CDR3 | DNA | J | size | D | V
CASSELAGVSEQFF | TGTGCCAGCAGTGAACTAGCGGGAGTTTCTGAGCAGTTCTTC | TRBJ2-1 | few | TRBD2 | TRBV2
CASSSTVTSAEGWNEQFF | TGTGCCAGCAGCTCCACCGTGACTAGCGCGGAAGGCTGGAATGAGCAGTTCTTC | TRBJ2-1 | once | TRBD2 | TRBV7-9
CASSTGGPGLGYLEQYF | TGCGCCAGCAGCACAGGGGGCCCGGGACTAGGGTATCTCGAGCAGTACTTC | TRBJ2-7 | NA | NA | TRBV5-1
CASRPPGIANTEAFF | TGTGCCAGCAGGCCACCCGGGATTGCGAACACTGAAGCTTTCTTT | TRBJ1-1 | NA | NA | TRBV6-5
CASSSLAGGHRYNEQFF | TGTGCCAGCAGCTCCCTCGCGGGAGGGCACCGCTACAATGAGCAGTTCTTC | TRBJ2-1 | NA | TRBD2 | TRBV28
CASSHHAWDQPQHF | TGTGCCAGCAGTCATCATGCGTGGGATCAGCCCCAGCATTTT | TRBJ1-5 | NA | NA | TRBV11-2
CAISELVGRRRRRPQHF | TGTGCCATCAGTGAGTTGGTCGGCAGGCGGCGTCGGAGGCCCCAGCATTTT | TRBJ1-5 | NA | NA | TRBV10-3
CASTTSGQETQYF | TGTGCCAGCACGACTAGCGGCCAAGAGACCCAGTACTTC | TRBJ2-5 | NA | TRBD2 | TRBV7-2
CASSGTPQRSSGEQYF | TGTGCCAGCAGTGGGACACCACAGCGTTCGTCGGGCGAGCAGTACTTC | TRBJ2-7 | once | NA | TRBV6-1
CASSTGQGVIAKNIQYF | TGTGCCAGCAGCACTGGACAGGGAGTGATAGCCAAAAACATTCAGTACTTC | TRBJ2-4 | NA | TRBD1 | TRBV5-5
CATSITAGNRETQYF | TGTGCCACCAGCATCACCGCAGGCAATAGAGAGACCCAGTACTTC | TRBJ2-5 | NA | NA | TRBV15
CASSLVGIIQDTQYF | TGTGCCAGCAGCTTAGTCGGGATAATCCAGGATACGCAGTATTTT | TRBJ2-3 | NA | NA | TRBV7-2
CASRRHSENNEQFF | TGTGCCAGCCGTAGGCACTCCGAGAACAATGAGCAGTTCTTC | TRBJ2-1 | NA | NA | TRBV6-2/TRBV6-3
CASSQDPSSQHDEQYF | TGTGCCAGCAGCCAAGATCCTTCGAGCCAACACGACGAGCAGTACTTC | TRBJ2-7 | NA | NA | TRBV4-2
CATSRDSQGSYGYTF | TGTGCCACCAGCAGAGATAGCCAGGGGAGCTATGGCTACACCTTC | TRBJ1-2 | once | NA | TRBV15
CATSDLVGDREHEQFF | TGTGCCACCAGTGACTTGGTCGGGGACAGGGAACATGAGCAGTTCTTC | TRBJ2-1 | NA | TRBD1 | TRBV24-1
CASSYSPGTSTKETQYF | TGTGCCAGCAGTTACTCGCCCGGGACGAGCACAAAAGAGACCCAGTACTTC | TRBJ2-5 | NA | NA | TRBV6-6
CSARGDFATDTQYF | TGCAGTGCTAGAGGGGACTTTGCCACAGATACGCAGTATTTT | TRBJ2-3 | NA | NA | TRBV20-1
CSASSTERFGGYTF | TGCAGTGCTAGCTCGACAGAGCGGTTTGGTGGCTACACCTTC | TRBJ1-2 | NA | NA | TRBV20-1
CASSVDLAGDETQYF | TGTGCCAGCAGCGTGGATCTAGCGGGAGATGAGACCCAGTACTTC | TRBJ2-5 | NA | TRBD2 | TRBV9
CASAQGPDGGANVLTF | TGTGCCAGCGCACAGGGACCGGATGGTGGGGCCAACGTCCTGACTTTC | TRBJ2-6 | NA | NA | TRBV28
CASRRTNTGELFF | TGTGCCAGCCGTAGGACGAACACCGGGGAGCTGTTTTTT | TRBJ2-2 | NA | NA | TRBV28
CSVELRDRVRGEQFF | TGCAGCGTTGAATTACGGGACAGGGTTCGAGGTGAGCAGTTCTTC | TRBJ2-1 | NA | TRBD1 | TRBV29-1
CASSLVRGPPNEQFF | TGTGCCAGCAGCTTAGTTCGCGGGCCCCCCAATGAGCAGTTCTTC | TRBJ2-1 | NA | NA | TRBV7-2
CSASLTGTGIVRRTDTQYF | TGCAGTGCTAGCCTTACCGGGACAGGGATAGTAAGGCGCACAGATACGCAGTATTTT | TRBJ2-3 | NA | TRBD1 | TRBV20-1
CASSQVTSPSDTQYF | TGTGCCAGCAGCCAAGTAACTAGCCCCTCCGATACGCAGTATTTT | TRBJ2-3 | NA | NA | TRBV3-1
CASSSPPDPQYF | TGCGCCAGCAGCAGCCCCCCGGACCCCCAGTACTTC | TRBJ2-5 | once | NA | TRBV5-1
CASSVGGDKNIQYF | TGCGCCAGCAGCGTGGGAGGGGACAAAAACATTCAGTACTTC | TRBJ2-4 | NA | TRBD2 | TRBV5-1
CASSTTGQGRFAYEQYF | TGTGCCAGCAGTACAACCGGACAGGGAAGGTTTGCCTACGAGCAGTACTTC | TRBJ2-7 | NA | TRBD1 | TRBV28
CASSYTLPTDTQYF | TGTGCCAGCAGTTACACGCTCCCAACTGATACGCAGTATTTT | TRBJ2-3 | few | NA | TRBV6-2/TRBV6-3
CSATKPGDETQYF | TGCAGTGCCACAAAACCGGGAGACGAGACCCAGTACTTC | TRBJ2-5 | NA | NA | TRBV20-1
CATHGGTGGYEQYF | TGTGCCACCCATGGCGGGACAGGGGGGTACGAGCAGTACTTC | TRBJ2-7 | NA | TRBD1 | TRBV6-5
CAWSPGSNTGAFF | TGTGCCTGGAGTCCGGGGTCGAACACTGGAGCTTTCTTT | TRBJ1-1 | NA | NA | TRBV30
CASRGSGQNFYGYTF | TGTGCCAGCAGGGGCTCGGGACAGAACTTCTATGGCTACACCTTC | TRBJ1-2 | few | TRBD1 | TRBV12-3/TRBV12-4
CASSVDSGSTDTQYF | TGTGCCAGCAGCGTAGACAGCGGGAGCACAGATACGCAGTATTTT | TRBJ2-3 | NA | NA | TRBV9
CASSQTQNTQYF | TGTGCCAGCAGCCAGACACAAAATACGCAGTATTTT | TRBJ2-3 | many | NA | TRBV7-9
CSARGGGPIDEQYF | TGCAGTGCTAGAGGGGGAGGTCCCATCGACGAGCAGTACTTC | TRBJ2-7 | NA | NA | TRBV20-1
CASSSEPGEETQYF | TGCGCCAGCAGCAGCGAACCAGGGGAAGAGACCCAGTACTTC | TRBJ2-5 | NA | NA | TRBV5-1
CASSFDINYGYTF | TGTGCCAGCAGCTTCGACATTAACTATGGCTACACCTTC | TRBJ1-2 | NA | NA | TRBV11-2
CASRNLYRGAKNIQYF | TGTGCCAGCAGGAATTTATATAGGGGGGCTAAAAACATTCAGTACTTC | TRBJ2-4 | few | NA | TRBV27
CASRSRLSGQGISGANVLTF | TGTGCCAGCCGCTCCCGACTCTCGGGACAGGGCATATCTGGGGCCAACGTCCTGACTTTC | TRBJ2-6 | NA | TRBD1 | TRBV6-2/TRBV6-3
CATSRRVRLEKQYF | TGTGCCACCAGCAGGAGGGTTCGCCTGGAAAAGCAGTACTTC | TRBJ2-7 | NA | NA | TRBV15
CASSPLGGVAIVETQYF | TGTGCCAGCAGCCCCTTGGGGGGAGTAGCGATTGTAGAGACCCAGTACTTC | TRBJ2-5 | NA | NA | TRBV28
CATNDGEGNQPQHF | TGTGCCACCAACGACGGGGAAGGGAACCAGCCCCAGCATTTT | TRBJ1-5 | NA | NA | TRBV19
CASSLTGSRYEQYF | TGTGCCAGCAGTTTAACGGGGTCCAGGTACGAGCAGTACTTC | TRBJ2-7 | few | NA | TRBV28
CASSKGGVADTQYF | TGTGCCAGCAGCAAGGGAGGGGTGGCAGATACGCAGTATTTT | TRBJ2-3 | NA | NA | TRBV21-1
CASSTKAGLAGFSYNGQFF | TGTGCCAGCAGCACTAAGGCGGGACTAGCGGGATTCTCCTACAATGGGCAGTTCTTC | TRBJ2-1 | once | TRBD2 | TRBV7-9
CATSTGASYEQYF | TGTGCCACCAGCACAGGGGCCAGCTACGAGCAGTACTTC | TRBJ2-7 | NA | TRBD1 | TRBV24-1
CSAEAAVIPNTEAFF | TGCAGTGCTGAAGCAGCAGTCATTCCGAACACTGAGGCTTTCTTT | TRBJ1-1 | NA | NA | TRBV20-1
CASSQQGSNTEAFF | TGCGCCAGCAGCCAACAGGGCTCGAACACTGAAGCTTTCTTT | TRBJ1-1 | NA | NA | TRBV5-1
CASSQEGTSGTNEQFF | TGTGCCAGCAGCCAAGAAGGGACTAGCGGGACCAATGAGCAGTTCTTC | TRBJ2-1 | NA | TRBD2 | TRBV4-2
CASSQGGPGYEQYF | TGCGCCAGCAGCCAAGGGGGCCCAGGCTACGAGCAGTACTTC | TRBJ2-7 | NA | NA | TRBV4-1
CSVAERDETQYF | TGCAGCGTTGCCGAGAGGGATGAGACCCAGTACTTC | TRBJ2-5 | NA | NA | TRBV29-1
CASSQDDTGYRDTQYF | TGTGCCAGCAGCCAAGATGATACAGGGTATCGGGATACGCAGTATTTT | TRBJ2-3 | NA | NA | TRBV3-1
CSHGGSQETQYF | TGCAGCCATGGGGGCTCTCAAGAGACCCAGTACTTC | TRBJ2-5 | few | NA | TRBV29-1
CSARRGYGGTQYF | TGCAGTGCCCGTCGAGGGTATGGAGGGACCCAGTACTTC | TRBJ2-5 | few | NA | TRBV20-1
CASSQVSQGLSSGANVLTF | TGCGCCAGCAGCCAAGTCAGTCAGGGCTTATCCTCTGGGGCCAACGTCCTGACTTTC | TRBJ2-6 | NA | NA | TRBV4-1
CASSFRGTGANVLTF | TGTGCCAGCAGCTTCCGGGGGACTGGGGCCAACGTCCTGACTTTC | TRBJ2-6 | NA | NA | TRBV9
CASSPDGSYEQYF | TGTGCCAGCAGCCCCGACGGCTCCTACGAGCAGTACTTC | TRBJ2-7 | few | NA | TRBV7-3